These 5 T cell receptor beta chains came from one sample sequenced in a study of OX40 agonist ivuxolimab in advanced cancers. Sequencing used immunoSEQ multiplex PCR; TCRdb keeps in-frame clones, though not all of them. Of tens of thousands of clones listed, roughly 84% are singletons. The sequencing here drew on CD4+ or CD8+ T cells sorted from blood, taken in a trial of the OX40 agonist ivuxolimab. These TCRs come from an adult with an advanced solid tumor such as melanoma, head and neck, liver or kidney cancer.

The chain has TRBV27 and TRBJ2-1; 9 bases are shared with TRBD2. Looked up from germline, CDR1 is MNHEY and CDR2 is SMNVEV (reference sequence). This CDR3 is 14 amino acids long. The V and J ends lost 4 bases and 3 bases, in that order; junction bases with no gene match: 1. The CDR3 reads CASSYSGSYNEQFF. CDR3 sequence (DNA): TGTGCCAGCAGTTATAGCGGGAGCTACAATGAGCAGTTCTTC.

This clone was seen more than once but under ten times. The V call is TRBV5-1, the J call TRBJ2-1; 8 bases agree with TRBD1. CDR1 and CDR2 from the germline V gene are SGHRS and YFSETQ. This CDR3 has 15 residues. The ends lost 4 bases at V and 2 bases at J; junction bases unmatched: 5. CDR3: CASSPGQGTYNEQFF. The CDR3 DNA reads TGCGCCAGCAGCCCCGGACAGGGTACCTACAATGAGCAGTTCTTC.

The chain carries TRBV7-2 and TRBJ1-1, with D tentatively TRBD1 (6 bases). V was trimmed by 3 bases and J by 4 bases, leaving 12 bases between them. Germline CDR1 reads SGHTA; CDR2 reads FQGNSA. The CDR3 is 14 residues long. The DNA of the CDR3 is TGTGCCAGCAGCTTTACCAGGGGCGGCACTGAAGCTTTCTTT. This sequence encodes CASSFTRGGTEAFF.

This chain links TRBV5-1 with TRBJ2-1; 7 bases map to TRBD1. This CDR3 spans 16 amino acids. From germline, CDR1 is SGHRS and CDR2 YFSETQ. The ends lost 2 bases at V and 4 bases at J; junction bases unmatched: 9. CDR3: CASSLQGSGVYNEQFF. CDR3 coding DNA: TGCGCCAGCAGCTTACAGGGGTCTGGGGTTTACAATGAGCAGTTCTTC.

V is TRBV7-2 and J is TRBJ2-7, with D possibly being TRBD2 (7 bases). The germline V and J ends were trimmed by 3 bases and 3 bases, with 9 bases remaining between them. Germline CDR1 is SGHTA and CDR2 is FQGNSA. The CDR3 sequence is 13 residues long. CDR3 in amino acids: CASSFGGRYEQYF. CDR3 bases: TGTGCCAGCAGCTTCGGGGGGCGCTACGAGCAGTACTTC.